Below, 26 T cell receptor beta chains from the same sample are listed, as sequenced in a study of blood T cell repertoires in COVID-19. Assay used: immunoSEQ multiplex PCR; TCRdb lists only in-frame clones, some missing. The sample includes 200,000 to 250,000 clones, about 90% of them seen just once. The sample taken for sequencing was peripheral blood. The receptors originated from a woman aged 25 to 45 who had recovered from COVID-19.

The J gene is TRBJ2-7, the V gene TRBV2; D is ambiguous. This CDR3 contains 13 residues. From germline, CDR1 is SNHLY and CDR2 FYNNEI. Trimming shortened V by 0 bases and J by 1 base, and 4 bases separated the two germline ends. CDR3 nucleotides: TGTGCCAGCAGTGAAGCGGCATCCTACGAGCAGTACTTC. Amino acid sequence: CASSEAASYEQYF.

This chain uses TRBV5-1 with TRBJ2-7; 9 positions agree with TRBD1. Germline CDR1 SGHRS, CDR2 YFSETQ. This CDR3 spans 13 amino acids. V was clipped by 7 bases and J by 2 bases; unmatched bases: 4. CDR3 protein: CASSGQGTYEQYF. CDR3 coding DNA: TGCGCCAGCTCTGGACAGGGGACCTACGAGCAGTACTTC.

The gene calls are TRBV18 and TRBJ1-2; D is perhaps TRBD1 (5 bases). Per germline, CDR1 KGHSH and CDR2 LQKENI. Trimming removed 3 bases at V and 6 bases at J, with 17 bases between. The CDR3 spans 15 residues. CDR3 sequence (DNA): TGTGCCAGCTCACCCCTGCCGGGGGAGCGGGATGGCTACACCTTC. Translating gives CASSPLPGERDGYTF. The whole variable domain, filled in from reference TRBV18 and TRBJ1-2, reads NAGVMQNPRHLVRRRGQEARLRCSPMKGHSHVYWYRQLPEEGLKFMVYLQKENIIDESGMPKERFSAEFPKEGPSILRIQQVVRGDSAAYFCASSPLPGERDGYTFGSGTRLTVV.

This sequence joins TRBV2 and TRBJ2-5; 9 nucleotides line up with TRBD1. V shed 9 bases, J shed 2 bases, and the junction held 4 bases outside the gene matches. CDR1 and CDR2 (germline): SNHLY, FYNNEI. There are 13 residues in the CDR3. CDR3 sequence reads: CARRGQGQETQYF. The CDR3, as DNA: TGTGCCAGAAGGGGACAGGGTCAAGAGACCCAGTACTTC.

This clone was detected only once. The chain uses TRBV6-5 and TRBJ1-2; a possible D gene is TRBD1 (6 bases). The V gene lost 10 bases and the J gene lost 1 base, with 13 bases spanning the gap. Germline values: CDR1 MNHEY, CDR2 SVGAGI. This CDR3 is built from 13 residues. The CDR3 DNA reads as TGTGCCACATCGAGGGGGTTTAACTATGGCTACACCTTC. Translated: CATSRGFNYGYTF.

The V call is TRBV5-3, the J call TRBJ2-4, with 7 bases lining up with TRBD1. TRBV5-3 has ORF status, its function being uncertain. The CDR3 runs 15 residues. The ends lost 5 bases at V and 3 bases at J; junction bases unmatched: 8. CDR3 in DNA: TGTGCCAGAAGACCGGGACAGCAACACAAAAACATTCAGTACTTC. Protein: CARRPGQQHKNIQYF.

On this clone itself: At one end the junction does not follow the germline gene, possibly because of a read error. This chain links TRBV6-5 with TRBJ1-5, with D unclear. This CDR3 spans 14 amino acids. The germline CDR1 and CDR2 sequences are MNHEY and SVGAGI. The CDR3: CASSDSHGGQPQHF. DNA of the CDR3: TGTGCCAGCAGTGACTCGCATGGAGGGCAGCCCCAGCATTTT.

Details on this clone: Mismatch with germline at one junction end may stem from a read error. CDR3 sequence: CASSLATGTF. For the CDR3, the DNA is TGTGCCAGCAGTTTGGCGACAGGCACCTTT. The V and J genes are TRBV27 and TRBJ1-1; a possible D gene is TRBD1 (6 bases). This CDR3 is 10 amino acids long. Germline loops: CDR1 MNHEY, CDR2 SMNVEV (reference sequence).

V and J are TRBV14 and TRBJ2-7, with 7 bases that match TRBD1. Looked up from germline, CDR1 is SGHDN and CDR2 is FVKESK. Losses at the gene ends were 1 base for V and 0 bases for J; bases not matched to a gene: 12. The CDR3 is made up of 18 amino acids. The CDR3 nucleotides are TGTGCCAGCAGCCAAGGTTTAACTGGAACAGGGGACTCCTACGAGCAGTACTTC. Protein product: CASSQGLTGTGDSYEQYF.

In its sample, this clone was seen a few times. The rearrangement joins TRBV5-1 to TRBJ2-1; D unresolved. This CDR3 is 13 amino acids long. Trimming pared 1 base from V and 7 bases from J, leaving 9 bases between. The germline CDR1 and CDR2 sequences are SGHRS and YFSETQ. The CDR3 DNA is TGCGCCAGCAGCTTGCCAGGTAGAAATGAGCAGTTCTTC. Translating gives CASSLPGRNEQFF.

The chain links TRBV10-2 to TRBJ2-1; 9 nucleotides align to TRBD2. Germline CDR1 WSHSY, CDR2 SAAADI. The trim removed 5 bases at V and 0 bases at J, leaving 14 bases unmatched. The CDR3 totals 19 residues. CDR3: CASSHPTRGGQSSYNEQFF. CDR3 nucleotides: TGCGCCAGCAGTCACCCCACGCGGGGGGGCCAGAGCTCCTACAATGAGCAGTTCTTC.

This rearrangement joins TRBV14 to TRBJ2-3; 8 positions match TRBD2. Germline V CDR1 and CDR2: SGHDN, FVKESK. CDR3 length: 15 residues. V lost 3 bases to trimming and J lost 5 bases; unmatched junction nucleotides: 7. The CDR3 protein is CASSQAAGGRDTQYF. The CDR3 nucleotides are TGTGCCAGCAGCCAGGCCGCGGGGGGTCGAGATACGCAGTATTTT.

Written as DNA, the CDR3 is TGTGCCAGAAGCCACCGGGACAGAGGAGTTGCAACTAATGAAAAACTGTTTTTT. This sequence encodes CARSHRDRGVATNEKLFF. This chain uses TRBV5-3 with TRBJ1-4; 7 nucleotides agree with TRBD1. TRBV5-3 is identified as an open reading frame with a role that is uncertain. V was clipped by 4 bases and J by 0 bases; unmatched bases: 12. The CDR3 has 18 residues.

The genes are TRBV3-1 (or the pseudogene TRBV3-2) and TRBJ2-7, with 8 bases lining up with TRBD2. Germline V gene sequence: CDR1 LGHDT, CDR2 YNNKEL (reference sequence). This CDR3 is 16 amino acids long. V was clipped by 1 base and J by 1 base; unmatched bases: 6. The CDR3 protein is CASSQVSSGGSYEQYF. In DNA, the CDR3 is TGTGCCAGCAGCCAAGTTTCTTCGGGGGGGTCCTACGAGCAGTACTTC.

Worth noting for this clone: Other DNA sequences in this specimen translate into the identical CDR3. The V call is TRBV12-3 or TRBV12-4, the J call TRBJ1-1; no firm D call. The V gene lost 5 bases and the J gene lost 5 bases, with 6 bases spanning the gap. The CDR3 spans 11 residues. The CDR3 sequence is CASSRGTEAFF. In DNA, the CDR3 is TGTGCCAGCAGTCGCGGGACTGAAGCTTTCTTT.

The V call is TRBV5-4, the J call TRBJ2-2; possible D gene TRBD2, 5 bases. There are 16 residues in the CDR3. Between the trimmed V and J ends, which lost 4 bases and 1 base, there was a span of 14 bases. Per germline, CDR1 SGHNT and CDR2 YYREEE (reference sequence). CDR3 nucleotides: TGTGCCAGCAGCCGAGACTACGGAGGGAACACCGGGGAGCTGTTTTTT. Protein product: CASSRDYGGNTGELFF. Supplemented by reference TRBV5-4 and TRBJ2-2, the full variable domain reads ETGVTQSPTHLIKTRGQQVTLRCSSQSGHNTVSWYQQALGQGPQFIFQYYREEENGRGNFPPRFSGLQFPNYSSELNVNALELDDSALYLCASSRDYGGNTGELFFGEGSRLTVL.

V gene TRBV9 combines with J gene TRBJ2-5; 9 nucleotides agree with TRBD2. V dropped 4 bases and J dropped 1; count of bases not matched to a gene: 8. From germline, CDR1 is SGDLS and CDR2 YYNGEE. This CDR3 contains 16 residues. CDR3 protein: CASSPLSGGLQETQYF. CDR3 nucleotide sequence: TGTGCCAGCAGCCCACTGAGCGGGGGGCTCCAAGAGACCCAGTACTTC.

This clone was seen only a few times. The chain couples TRBV6-5 to TRBJ1-3; D remains unclear. The CDR3 sequence is 13 residues long. The germline V gene encodes CDR1 MNHEY and CDR2 SVGAGI. Trimming took 8 bases from V and 7 from J, leaving 15 bases between them. In DNA form, the CDR3 reads TGTGCCAGCGTTGCGGGGAACCGGAACACCATATATTTT. Residues: CASVAGNRNTIYF.

The chain links TRBV6-5 to TRBJ1-3, with 7 nucleotides matching TRBD1. This CDR3 contains 16 residues. V was pared by 0 bases and J by 6 bases, with 8 bases of the junction left unmatched. Germline CDR1 MNHEY, CDR2 SVGAGI. The CDR3 here is CASSYSEGAVENTIYF. CDR3 in DNA: TGTGCCAGCAGTTACTCGGAGGGGGCTGTAGAAAACACCATATATTTT.

This clone came up once. Other DNA sequences in this specimen translate into the identical CDR3. This chain uses TRBV5-1 with TRBJ2-1; 8 nucleotides line up with TRBD1. The CDR3 loop spans 13 amino acids. Trimming removed 3 bases from V and 8 bases from J; junction bases left unmatched: 4. Germline CDR1 reads SGHRS; CDR2 reads YFSETQ. The CDR3 nucleotides read TGCGCCAGCAGCTCTGGGACAGGCGATGAGCAGTTCTTC. Translated, it gives CASSSGTGDEQFF.

This chain links TRBV6-2 or TRBV6-3 with TRBJ2-3, with 13 bases fitting TRBD2. Germline CDR1 and CDR2: MNHEY and SVGEGT. The V and J ends lost 4 bases and 4 bases, in that order; junction bases with no gene match: 8. The CDR3 length is 17 residues. CDR3 DNA: TGTGCCAGCAGTTTTCCAAGACTAGCGGGGGGTTCAGATACGCAGTATTTT. Translated: CASSFPRLAGGSDTQYF.

J is TRBJ1-5 and V is TRBV4-2; 9 bases are shared with TRBD1. The germline CDR1 and CDR2 sequences are LGHNA and YNFKEQ. Trimming took 0 bases from V and 11 from J; bases not matched to a gene: 11. This CDR3 spans 16 amino acids. CDR3 bases: TGTGCCAGCAGCCAAGAGGTGAACAGGGGGCGAGGAGCCCAGCATTTT. It specifies CASSQEVNRGRGAQHF.

The rearrangement joins TRBV3-1 (or the pseudogene TRBV3-2) to TRBJ1-3; D not resolved. The germline V gene has CDR1 LGHDT and CDR2 YNNKEL (reference sequence). Trimming took 5 bases from V and 2 from J, leaving 13 bases between them. The CDR3 totals 15 residues. CDR3 sequence (DNA): TGTGCCAGCAGCACTTCTACGGGGACTGGAAACACCATATATTTT. Amino acid sequence: CASSTSTGTGNTIYF.

CDR3 nucleotides: TGTGCCAGCAGCCAAGGGACAGGGATTGGTCAGCCCCAGCATTTT. Protein: CASSQGTGIGQPQHF. This chain joins TRBV3-1 (or the pseudogene TRBV3-2) and TRBJ1-5; 8 bases are a match to TRBD1. Losses at the gene ends were 1 base for V and 6 bases for J; bases not matched to a gene: 5. From germline, CDR1 is LGHDT and CDR2 YNNKEL (reference sequence). CDR3 length equals 15 residues.

At least ten counts were recorded for this clone. The chain carries TRBV2 and TRBJ1-2; TRBD1 aligns across 7 bases. V lost 0 bases to trimming and J lost 4 bases; unmatched junction nucleotides: 2. The CDR3 runs to 14 residues. Germline CDR1 SNHLY, CDR2 FYNNEI. The DNA for the CDR3 is TGTGCCAGCAGTGAAGCGCCAGGGGGCTATGGCTACACCTTC. As protein: CASSEAPGGYGYTF.

The gene calls are TRBV25-1 and TRBJ2-5; D unclear. CDR1 and CDR2 from the germline V gene are MGHDK and SYGVNS. CDR3 length: 11 amino acids. V was pared by 5 bases and J by 3 bases, with 4 bases between. CDR3 DNA: TGTGCCAGCAGTATTAAAGAGACCCAGTACTTC. Translation gives CASSIKETQYF.